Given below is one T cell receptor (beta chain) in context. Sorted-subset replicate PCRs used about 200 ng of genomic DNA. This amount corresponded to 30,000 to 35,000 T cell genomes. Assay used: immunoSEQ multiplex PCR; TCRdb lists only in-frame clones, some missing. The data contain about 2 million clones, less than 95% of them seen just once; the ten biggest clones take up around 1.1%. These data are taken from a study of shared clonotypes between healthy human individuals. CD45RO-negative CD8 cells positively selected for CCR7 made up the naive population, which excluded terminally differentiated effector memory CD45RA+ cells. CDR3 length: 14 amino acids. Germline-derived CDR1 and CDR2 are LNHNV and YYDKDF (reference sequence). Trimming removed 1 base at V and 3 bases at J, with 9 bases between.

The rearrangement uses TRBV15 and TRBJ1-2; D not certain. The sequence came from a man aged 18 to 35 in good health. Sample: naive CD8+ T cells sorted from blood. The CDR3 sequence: CATSRAPGYYGYTF. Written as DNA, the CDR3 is TGTGCCACCAGCAGAGCGCCGGGTTACTATGGCTACACCTTC.